The T cell receptor (beta chain) described here comes from a study of cytomegalovirus exposure and HLA in healthy donors. Study-level results: Common viral pathogens (according to a later analysis) appeared linked to several of the most significant clusters.

With 60 Vbeta and 13 Jbeta primers, the PCR was carried out. Using immunoSEQ multiplex PCR, the repertoire was profiled, and TCRdb retains in-frame clones only, with some absent. The sample holds 150,000 to 200,000 clones, roughly 76% seen once. In the case of this clone: Antigen: not known.

This CDR3 is built from 15 residues. Deletions cut 5 bases from V and 7 bases from J, with 17 bases between. Germline V gives CDR1 MGHRA, CDR2 YSYEKL. The rearrangement joins TRBV4-1 to TRBJ1-4, with D possibly matching TRBD1 (5 bases). Sequencing was done on a sample of PBMCs. This receptor was taken from a woman younger than 35 in good health and CMV-seropositive. CDR3 protein: CASSSPGRRGEKLFF. The CDR3 coding sequence is TGCGCCAGCAGCTCACCGGGACGGCGGGGTGAAAAACTGTTTTTT.